Below, one T cell receptor beta chain is given with its context. Its matching antigen is unknown. The CDR3 has 14 amino acids. Germline V gives CDR1 MNHEY, CDR2 SMNVEV (reference sequence). The V and J ends lost 5 bases and 0 bases respectively, with 8 bases between them. The sample belongs to a study of T cell responses to AZD1222 COVID-19 vaccine. Study results and limitations: Spike-specific TCR breadth and depth went up after people got two AZD1222 doses. Baseline antibody screening turned up just a handful of seropositive AZD1222 recipients. Spike was spanned by vaccine-associated CD4 TCRs, which were dominant at 160-218 and 743-854. Unmutated variant regions are reportedly the target of nearly half of TCRs that are spike-specific.

Assay: immunoSEQ multiplex PCR; the TCRdb copy retains only in-frame clones and omits some. This table has over 45,000 clones, approximately 85% appearing once. Source: peripheral blood, taken on day 0 of AZD1222 vaccination. The chain recombines TRBV27 with TRBJ1-3; no clear D. The TCR originated in an adult in good health. The CDR3: CASSPHYSGNTIYF. CDR3 nucleotide sequence: TGTGCCAGCAGTCCCCATTACTCTGGAAACACCATATATTTT.